The source of this TCR beta chain is a study of cytomegalovirus exposure and HLA in healthy donors. In germline, CDR1 is SGHRS, CDR2 YFSETQ. CDR3 length: 14 amino acids. V lost 4 bases and J lost 3; bases outside the gene matches: 6. 60 Vbeta and 13 Jbeta primers were used in PCR. Methods used by the authors: Per a later analysis, the number of unique TCR beta chains was approximately 80 million, of which 9 million to 14 million were shared. Profiled with immunoSEQ multiplex PCR; TCRdb holds only in-frame clones, not every one. V, J and clone size are taken as reported in that table, and D and trimming were inferred from the DNA itself. The sample lists fewer than 150,000 clones; around 80% were seen once.

This clonotype was obtained from a male donor in good health and CMV-seronegative. The chain carries TRBV5-1 and TRBJ1-1; TRBD1 aligns across 7 bases. Material: PBMCs. The CDR3 region has the DNA TGCGCCAGCAGCCTCGGGAGGGGGCACACTGAAGCTTTCTTT. Encoded protein: CASSLGRGHTEAFF.